A single sample is the source of the 15 T cell receptor beta chains below, sequenced in a study of shared clonotypes between healthy human individuals. Assay used: immunoSEQ multiplex PCR; TCRdb lists only in-frame clones, some missing. The sample contains around 2,000,000 clones, over 85% of which appear only once. CD45RO-negative CD8 cells positively selected for CCR7 made up the naive population, which excluded terminally differentiated effector memory CD45RA+ cells. Sample: naive CD8+ T cells sorted from blood. The receptors were gathered from a man between 18 and 29 years old in good health.

The chain couples TRBV28 to TRBJ2-7; tentative D call: TRBD2 (5 bases). The V gene lost 5 bases and the J gene lost 1 base, with 15 bases spanning the gap. The CDR3 consists of 15 residues. Germline values: CDR1 MDHEN, CDR2 SYDVKM. This CDR3 is CASSLRTVFSYEQYF. CDR3 sequence (DNA): TGTGCCAGCAGTCTCCGGACTGTATTTTCCTACGAGCAGTACTTC.

The chain uses TRBV6-5 and TRBJ2-7; TRBD2 agrees at 8 bases. Looked up from germline, CDR1 is MNHEY and CDR2 is SVGAGI. The length of the CDR3 is 14 residues. Trimming removed 6 bases from V and 0 bases from J; junction bases left unmatched: 4. Here the CDR3 reads CASRGGTSSYEQYF. Written as DNA, the CDR3 is TGTGCCAGCAGGGGTGGGACTAGCTCCTACGAGCAGTACTTC.

The CDR3 DNA follows: TGTGCCAGCAGCTTAGGTCAGGGGGTATACAATGAGCAGTTCTTC. Its protein product is CASSLGQGVYNEQFF. This chain connects TRBV7-3 to TRBJ2-1; 7 bases match TRBD1. Per germline, CDR1 SGHTA and CDR2 FQGTGA. The V and J ends lost 2 bases and 4 bases, in that order; junction bases with no gene match: 5. CDR3 length: 15 amino acids.

V usage is TRBV27 and J usage is TRBJ1-1, with 9 bases that match TRBD1. The germline gives CDR1 MNHEY, CDR2 SMNVEV (reference sequence). The CDR3 totals 15 residues. Trimming took 5 bases from V and 6 from J; bases not matched to a gene: 10. CDR3 in DNA: TGTGCCAGCAGTCCGGGACAGGGAGGTTACGCTGAAGCTTTCTTT. Protein: CASSPGQGGYAEAFF.

CDR3 amino acids: CAMLMVNEQYF. The CDR3 DNA is TGTGCCATGCTCATGGTAAACGAGCAGTACTTC. J is TRBJ2-7 and V is TRBV19, with unresolved D. CDR3 length: 11 amino acids. Trimming stripped 10 bases from V and 5 bases from J, with 12 bases between. CDR1 is LNHDA, CDR2 SQIVND, per germline (reference sequence).

The chain uses TRBV7-8 and TRBJ2-7; D gene unclear. V shed 0 bases and J shed 2 bases, with 11 bases lying between them. This CDR3 has 15 amino acids. Germline-derived CDR1 and CDR2 are SGHVS and FQNEAQ. This CDR3 is CASSLAQTGAYEQYF. The CDR3 DNA is TGTGCCAGCAGCTTAGCTCAGACTGGAGCCTACGAGCAGTACTTC.

J is TRBJ1-6 and V is TRBV13, with 7 positions matching TRBD1. V lost 2 bases to trimming and J lost 4 bases; unmatched junction nucleotides: 8. There are 17 residues in the CDR3. Germline V gene data show CDR1 as PRHDT and CDR2 as FYEKMQ (reference sequence). The CDR3 loop reads CASSLSLGQLYNSPLHF. The CDR3 DNA reads TGTGCCAGCAGCTTAAGTTTGGGACAGCTGTATAATTCACCCCTCCACTTT.

In its sample, this clone was seen once. The chain is built from TRBV13 and TRBJ1-3; no definite D call. V lost 1 base and J lost 0, with 4 bases in between. The germline gives CDR1 PRHDT, CDR2 FYEKMQ (reference sequence). This CDR3 comprises 14 residues. Written as DNA, the CDR3 is TGTGCCAGCAGCTTAGAGGGCTCTGGAAACACCATATATTTT. Translating gives CASSLEGSGNTIYF.

The chain employs TRBV11-2 and TRBJ1-1; 8 bases align to TRBD1. Trimming cost V 2 bases and J 2 bases; bases outside gene matches: 7. Germline CDR1 is SGHAT and CDR2 is FQNNGV. The length of the CDR3 is 16 residues. CDR3 DNA: TGTGCCAGCAGCTTACTGGCAGGGGGCATCAACACTGAAGCTTTCTTT. Its translation is CASSLLAGGINTEAFF. The full variable domain, its missing parts supplied by reference TRBV11-2 and TRBJ1-1, is EAGVAQSPRYKIIEKRQSVAFWCNPISGHATLYWYQQILGQGPKLLIQFQNNGVVDDSQLPKDRFSAERLKGVDSTLKIQPAKLEDSAVYLCASSLLAGGINTEAFFGQGTRLTVV.

The chain couples TRBV19 to TRBJ1-6; D perhaps matches TRBD1 (5 bases). V was shortened by 4 bases and J by 8 bases, with 9 bases between the two germline ends. Germline V gives CDR1 LNHDA, CDR2 SQIVND (reference sequence). This CDR3 spans 13 amino acids. CDR3 sequence (DNA): TGTGCCAGTAGTACCGAGGGGTATTCACCCCTCCACTTT. Its translation: CASSTEGYSPLHF.

Concerning this clone: The junction differs from germline at one of its ends, possibly a read error. The CDR3 nucleotides read TGTGCCGGCAGCCCCTCAGAGACGGCGAACACTGAAGCTTTCTTT. Translation gives CAGSPSETANTEAFF. This chain links TRBV5-6 with TRBJ1-1; no definite D call. CDR1 and CDR2 (germline): SGHDT, YYEEEE. The CDR3 runs to 15 residues.

The gene calls are TRBV7-8 and TRBJ1-1, with D possibly TRBD1 on 5 matching bases. V was trimmed by 5 bases and J by 8 bases, leaving 21 bases between them. Germline V gives CDR1 SGHVS, CDR2 FQNEAQ. This CDR3 region has 15 residues. The CDR3, as DNA: TGTGCCAGCAGCAAGCCCGGGGGGGGGATGATGGAAGCTTTCTTT. Residues: CASSKPGGGMMEAFF.

The chain employs TRBV9 and TRBJ1-1; TRBD1 agrees at 11 bases. Germline V gene data show CDR1 as SGDLS and CDR2 as YYNGEE. The CDR3 contains 16 residues. V lost 3 bases to trimming and J lost 4 bases; unmatched junction nucleotides: 8. The CDR3 loop reads CASSGGTGGIFTEAFF. In nucleotides, the CDR3 is TGTGCCAGCAGCGGAGGGACAGGGGGTATCTTCACTGAAGCTTTCTTT.

The chain links TRBV5-1 to TRBJ1-2; tentatively, D is TRBD1 (5 bases). This CDR3 contains 15 residues. Germline-derived CDR1 and CDR2 are SGHRS and YFSETQ. With 1 base removed from V and 4 bases from J, the gap between germline ends came to 14 bases. This CDR3 is CASSLSGTLSYGYTF. DNA for the CDR3: TGCGCCAGCAGCTTGAGCGGGACCCTTTCCTATGGCTACACCTTC.

A word on this clone: Different DNA sequences within this sample yield the same CDR3. This chain uses TRBV29-1 with TRBJ2-7; D might be TRBD1 (6 bases). This CDR3 has 11 amino acids. V lost 6 bases and J 4 bases, leaving 10 bases between the germline ends. Germline V CDR1 and CDR2: SQVTM, ANQGSEA. The CDR3, as DNA: TGCAGCGTCTACAGGGATTACGAGCAGTACTTC. Translation: CSVYRDYEQYF.